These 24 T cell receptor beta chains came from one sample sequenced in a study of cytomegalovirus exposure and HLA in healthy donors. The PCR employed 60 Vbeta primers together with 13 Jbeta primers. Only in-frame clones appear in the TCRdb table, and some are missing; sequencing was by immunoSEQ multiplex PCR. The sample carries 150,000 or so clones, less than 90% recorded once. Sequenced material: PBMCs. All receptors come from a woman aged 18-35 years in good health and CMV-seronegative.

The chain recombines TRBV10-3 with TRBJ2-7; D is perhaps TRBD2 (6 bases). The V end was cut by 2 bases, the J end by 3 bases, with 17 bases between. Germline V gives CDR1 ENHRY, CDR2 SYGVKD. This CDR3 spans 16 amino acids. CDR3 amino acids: CAISEERGLNLYEQYF. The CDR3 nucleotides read TGTGCCATCAGTGAGGAAAGGGGACTCAACCTCTACGAGCAGTACTTC.

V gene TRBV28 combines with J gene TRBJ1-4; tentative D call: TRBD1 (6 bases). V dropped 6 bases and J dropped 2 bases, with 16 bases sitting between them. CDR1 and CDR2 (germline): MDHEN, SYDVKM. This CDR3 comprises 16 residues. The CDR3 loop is CASSPAGAGTNEKLFF. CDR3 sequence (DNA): TGTGCCAGCAGCCCAGCAGGGGCAGGCACTAATGAAAAACTGTTTTTT.

In DNA, the CDR3 is TGTGCCAGCAGTCGTTGGACAGTCTGGGTCGGGGAGCTGTTTTTT. Translation gives CASSRWTVWVGELFF. This sequence joins TRBV6-6 and TRBJ2-2; D might be TRBD1 (6 bases). Per germline, CDR1 MNHNY and CDR2 SVGAGI (reference sequence). The CDR3 totals 15 residues. V lost 5 bases and J lost 7, with 17 bases in between.

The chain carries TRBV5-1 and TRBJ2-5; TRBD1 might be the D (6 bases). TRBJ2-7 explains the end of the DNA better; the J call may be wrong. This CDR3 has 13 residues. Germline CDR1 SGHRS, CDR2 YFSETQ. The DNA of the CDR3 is TGCGCCAGCAGCTTCCAACCAGGGGACGAGCAGTACTTC. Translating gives CASSFQPGDEQYF.

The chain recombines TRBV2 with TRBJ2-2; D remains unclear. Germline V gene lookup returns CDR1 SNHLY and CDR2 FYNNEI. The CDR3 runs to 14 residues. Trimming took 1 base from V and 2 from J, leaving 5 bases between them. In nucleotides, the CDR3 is TGTGCCAGCAGTGAAGACTCTAACACCGGGGAGCTGTTTTTT. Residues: CASSEDSNTGELFF. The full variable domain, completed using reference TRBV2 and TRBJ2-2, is EPEVTQTPSHQVTQMGQEVILRCVPISNHLYFYWYRQILGQKVEFLVSFYNNEISEKSEIFDDQFSVERPDGSNFTLKIRSTKLEDSAMYFCASSEDSNTGELFFGEGSRLTVL.

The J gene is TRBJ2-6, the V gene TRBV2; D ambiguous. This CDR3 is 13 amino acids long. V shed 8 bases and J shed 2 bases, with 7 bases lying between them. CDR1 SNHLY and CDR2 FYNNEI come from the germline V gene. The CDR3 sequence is CASWATGANVLTF. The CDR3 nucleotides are TGTGCCAGCTGGGCTACTGGGGCCAACGTCCTGACTTTC.

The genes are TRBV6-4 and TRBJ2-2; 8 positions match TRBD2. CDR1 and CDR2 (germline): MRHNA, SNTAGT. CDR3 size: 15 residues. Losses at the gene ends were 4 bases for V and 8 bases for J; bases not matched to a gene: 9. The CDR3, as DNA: TGTGCCAGCAGTGCCGGGAGGGCCGGCAAAGGGGAGCTGTTTTTT. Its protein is CASSAGRAGKGELFF.

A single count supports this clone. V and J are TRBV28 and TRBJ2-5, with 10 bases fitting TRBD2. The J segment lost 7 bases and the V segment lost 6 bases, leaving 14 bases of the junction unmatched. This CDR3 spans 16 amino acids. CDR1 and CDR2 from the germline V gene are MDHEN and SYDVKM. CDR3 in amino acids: CASSRLAAGGTRTQYF. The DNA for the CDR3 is TGTGCCAGCAGCCGGCTCGCAGCGGGGGGGACAAGGACCCAGTACTTC.

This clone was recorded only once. CDR3 bases: TGCGCCAGCAGCCCGGGAAACCCAGATACGCAGTATTTT. As protein: CASSPGNPDTQYF. The rearrangement uses TRBV5-1 and TRBJ2-3; weak D call: TRBD2 (5 bases). The CDR3 is 13 residues long. Between the trimmed V and J ends, which lost 4 bases and 4 bases, there was a span of 10 bases. Germline V lookup: CDR1 SGHRS, CDR2 YFSETQ.

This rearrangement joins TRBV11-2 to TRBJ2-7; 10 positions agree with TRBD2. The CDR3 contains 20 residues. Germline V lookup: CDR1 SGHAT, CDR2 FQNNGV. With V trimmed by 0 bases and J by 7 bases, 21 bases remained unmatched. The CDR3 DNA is TGTGCCAGCAGCTTAGAGGGGATGGGAGTAGCGGGAGGAGAATCGTTTGAGCAGTACTTC. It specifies CASSLEGMGVAGGESFEQYF.

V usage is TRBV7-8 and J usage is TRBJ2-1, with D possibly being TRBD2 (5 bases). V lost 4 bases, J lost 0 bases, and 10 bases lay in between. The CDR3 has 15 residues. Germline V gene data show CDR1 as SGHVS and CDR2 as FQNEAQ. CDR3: CASSSGSSSYNEQFF. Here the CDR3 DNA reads TGTGCCAGCAGCTCGGGATCGAGCTCCTACAATGAGCAGTTCTTC.

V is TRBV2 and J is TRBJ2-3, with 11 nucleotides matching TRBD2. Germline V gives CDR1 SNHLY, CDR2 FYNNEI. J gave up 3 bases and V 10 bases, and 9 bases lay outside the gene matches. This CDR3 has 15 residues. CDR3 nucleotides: TGTGCCAACTCCATAGCGGGGGGGCCAACAGATACGCAGTATTTT. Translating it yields CANSIAGGPTDTQYF. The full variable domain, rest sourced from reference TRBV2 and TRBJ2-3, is EPEVTQTPSHQVTQMGQEVILRCVPISNHLYFYWYRQILGQKVEFLVSFYNNEISEKSEIFDDQFSVERPDGSNFTLKIRSTKLEDSAMYFCANSIAGGPTDTQYFGPGTRLTVL.

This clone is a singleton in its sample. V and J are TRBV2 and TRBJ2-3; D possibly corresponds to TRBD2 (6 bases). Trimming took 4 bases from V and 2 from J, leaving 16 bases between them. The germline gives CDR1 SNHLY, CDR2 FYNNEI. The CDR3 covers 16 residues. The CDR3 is CASSARLEPDTDTQYF. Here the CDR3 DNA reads TGTGCCAGCAGTGCAAGACTAGAACCCGACACAGATACGCAGTATTTT.

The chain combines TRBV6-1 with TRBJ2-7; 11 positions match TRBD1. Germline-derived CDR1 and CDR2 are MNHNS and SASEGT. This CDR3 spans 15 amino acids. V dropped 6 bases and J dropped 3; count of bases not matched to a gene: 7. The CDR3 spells CASRPGQGANYEQYF. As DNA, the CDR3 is TGTGCCAGCAGACCCGGACAGGGGGCGAACTACGAGCAGTACTTC.

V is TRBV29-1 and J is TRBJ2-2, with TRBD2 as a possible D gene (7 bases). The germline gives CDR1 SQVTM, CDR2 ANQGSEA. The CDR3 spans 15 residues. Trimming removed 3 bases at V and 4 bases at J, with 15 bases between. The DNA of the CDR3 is TGCAGCGTTGATCGTGGGGGGGCGACCACCGGGGAGCTGTTTTTT. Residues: CSVDRGGATTGELFF.

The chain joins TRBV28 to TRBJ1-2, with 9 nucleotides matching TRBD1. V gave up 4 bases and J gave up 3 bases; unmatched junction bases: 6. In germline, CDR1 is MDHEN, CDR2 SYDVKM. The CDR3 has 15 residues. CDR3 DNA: TGTGCCAGCAGTTACACCCGGGACAGGGACTATGGCTACACCTTC. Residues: CASSYTRDRDYGYTF.

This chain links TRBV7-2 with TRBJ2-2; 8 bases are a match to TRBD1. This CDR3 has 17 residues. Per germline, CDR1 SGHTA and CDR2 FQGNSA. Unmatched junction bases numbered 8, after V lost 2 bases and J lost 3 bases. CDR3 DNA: TGTGCCAGCAGCTTACTACGGACAGGGATCGACACCGGGGAGCTGTTTTTT. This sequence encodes CASSLLRTGIDTGELFF.

The CDR3 DNA follows: TGTGCCAGCAGCTTCGGGAGCGGCTACGAGCAGTACTTC. Amino acids: CASSFGSGYEQYF. This rearrangement joins TRBV7-2 to TRBJ2-7, with D tentatively TRBD2 (6 bases). Germline loops: CDR1 SGHTA, CDR2 FQGNSA. The CDR3 runs to 13 residues. The V and J ends lost 3 bases and 3 bases respectively, with 9 bases between them. The entire variable domain, with the rest obtained from reference TRBV7-2 and TRBJ2-7, is as follows: GAGVSQSPSNKVTEKGKDVELRCDPISGHTALYWYRQSLGQGLEFLIYFQGNSAPDKSGLPSDRFSAERTGGSVSTLTIQRTQQEDSAVYLCASSFGSGYEQYFGPGTRLTVT.

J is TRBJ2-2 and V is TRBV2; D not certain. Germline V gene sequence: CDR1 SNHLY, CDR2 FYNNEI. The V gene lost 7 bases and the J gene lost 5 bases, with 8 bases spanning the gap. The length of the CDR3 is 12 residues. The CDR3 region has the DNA TGTGCCAGCAACCGGGTAACCGGGGAGCTGTTTTTT. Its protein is CASNRVTGELFF.

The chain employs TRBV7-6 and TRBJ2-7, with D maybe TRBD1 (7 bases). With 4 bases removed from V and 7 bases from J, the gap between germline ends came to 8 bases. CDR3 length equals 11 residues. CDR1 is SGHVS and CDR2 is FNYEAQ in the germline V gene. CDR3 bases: TGTGCCAGCAGCTCAGGGGGGGAGCAGTACTTC. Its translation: CASSSGGEQYF. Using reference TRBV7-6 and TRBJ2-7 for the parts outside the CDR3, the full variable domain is GAGVSQSPRYKVTKRGQDVALRCDPISGHVSLYWYRQALGQGPEFLTYFNYEAQQDKSGLPNDRFSAERPEGSISTLTIQRTEQRDSAMYRCASSSGGEQYFGPGTRLTVT.

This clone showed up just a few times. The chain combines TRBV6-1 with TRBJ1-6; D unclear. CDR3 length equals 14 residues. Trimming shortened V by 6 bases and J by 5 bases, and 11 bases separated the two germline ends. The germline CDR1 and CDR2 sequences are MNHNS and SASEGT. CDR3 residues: CASRPYLDNSPLHF. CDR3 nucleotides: TGTGCCAGCAGACCCTACCTTGATAATTCACCCCTCCACTTT.

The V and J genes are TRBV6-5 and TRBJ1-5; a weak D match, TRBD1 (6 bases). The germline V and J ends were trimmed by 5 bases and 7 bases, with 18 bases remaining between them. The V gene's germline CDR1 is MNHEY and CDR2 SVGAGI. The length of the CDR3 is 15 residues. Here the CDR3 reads CASSTQFQGYQPQHF. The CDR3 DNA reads TGTGCCAGCAGTACGCAGTTTCAGGGGTACCAGCCCCAGCATTTT.

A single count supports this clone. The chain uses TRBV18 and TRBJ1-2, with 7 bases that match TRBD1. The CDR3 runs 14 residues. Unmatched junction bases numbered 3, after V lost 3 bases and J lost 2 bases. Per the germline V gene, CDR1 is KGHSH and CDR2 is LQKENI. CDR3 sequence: CASSPQGDNYGYTF. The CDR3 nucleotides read TGTGCCAGCTCACCGCAGGGGGACAACTATGGCTACACCTTC.

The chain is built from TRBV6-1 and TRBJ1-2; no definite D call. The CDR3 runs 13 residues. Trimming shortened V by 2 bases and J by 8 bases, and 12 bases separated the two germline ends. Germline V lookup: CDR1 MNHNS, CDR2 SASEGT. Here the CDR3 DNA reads TGTGCCAGCAGTGAACCTACCTTGAAAGGCTACACCTTC. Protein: CASSEPTLKGYTF.